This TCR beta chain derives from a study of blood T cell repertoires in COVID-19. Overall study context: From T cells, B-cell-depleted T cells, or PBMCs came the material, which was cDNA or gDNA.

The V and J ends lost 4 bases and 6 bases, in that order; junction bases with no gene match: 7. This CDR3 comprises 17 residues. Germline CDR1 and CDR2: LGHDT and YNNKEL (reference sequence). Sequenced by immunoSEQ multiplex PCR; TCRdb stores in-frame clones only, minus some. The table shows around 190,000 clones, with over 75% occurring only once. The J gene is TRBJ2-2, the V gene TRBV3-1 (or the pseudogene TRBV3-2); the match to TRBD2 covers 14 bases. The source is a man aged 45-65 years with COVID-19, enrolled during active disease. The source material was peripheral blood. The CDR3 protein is CASSPQGTSGRSGELFF. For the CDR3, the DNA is TGTGCCAGCAGCCCTCAAGGGACTAGCGGGAGATCCGGGGAGCTGTTTTTT.